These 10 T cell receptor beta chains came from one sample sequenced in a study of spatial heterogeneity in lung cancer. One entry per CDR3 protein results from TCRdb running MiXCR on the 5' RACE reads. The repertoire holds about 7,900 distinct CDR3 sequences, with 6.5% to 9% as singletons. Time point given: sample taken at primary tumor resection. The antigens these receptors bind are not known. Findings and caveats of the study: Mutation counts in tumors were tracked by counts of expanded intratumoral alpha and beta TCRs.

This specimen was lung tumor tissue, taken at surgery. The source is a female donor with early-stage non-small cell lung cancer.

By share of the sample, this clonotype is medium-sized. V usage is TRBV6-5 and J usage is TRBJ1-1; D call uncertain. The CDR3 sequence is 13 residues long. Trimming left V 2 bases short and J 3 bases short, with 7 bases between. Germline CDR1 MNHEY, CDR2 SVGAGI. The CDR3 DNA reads TGTGCCAGCAGTTACCGGGATGACACTGAAGCTTTCTTT. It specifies CASSYRDDTEAFF.

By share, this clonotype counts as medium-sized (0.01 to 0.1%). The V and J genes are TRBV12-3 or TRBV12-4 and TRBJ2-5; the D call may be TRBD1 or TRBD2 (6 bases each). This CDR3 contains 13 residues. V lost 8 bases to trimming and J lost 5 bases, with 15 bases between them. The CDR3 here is CASAGGPVETQYF. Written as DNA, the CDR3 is TGTGCCAGCGCCGGGGGCCCAGTGGAGACCCAGTACTTC.

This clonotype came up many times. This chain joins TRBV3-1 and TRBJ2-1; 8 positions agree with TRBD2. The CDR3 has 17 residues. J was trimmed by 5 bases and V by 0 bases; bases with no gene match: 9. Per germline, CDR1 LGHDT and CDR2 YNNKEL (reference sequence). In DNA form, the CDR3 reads TGTGCCAGCAGCCAAGACCGGGGTAGCGGGAACGACAATGAGCAGTTCTTC. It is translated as CASSQDRGSGNDNEQFF.

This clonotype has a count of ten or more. The DNA for the CDR3 is TGTGCCAGCACATCCGGGACTAGCGGGACCTACGAGCAGTACTTC. Translated: CASTSGTSGTYEQYF. The chain uses TRBV6-5 and TRBJ2-7; TRBD2 matches at 13 bases. Per germline, CDR1 MNHEY and CDR2 SVGAGI. J lost 2 bases, V lost 7 bases, and 5 bases had no gene match. The CDR3 runs 15 residues.

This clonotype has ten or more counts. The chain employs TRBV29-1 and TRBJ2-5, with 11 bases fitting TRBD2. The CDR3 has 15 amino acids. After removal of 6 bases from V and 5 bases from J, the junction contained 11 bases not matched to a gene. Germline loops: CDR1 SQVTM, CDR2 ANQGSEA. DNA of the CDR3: TGCAGCGTCGGATTTAGCGGGAGGGCCGGGGAGACCCAGTACTTC. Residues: CSVGFSGRAGETQYF.

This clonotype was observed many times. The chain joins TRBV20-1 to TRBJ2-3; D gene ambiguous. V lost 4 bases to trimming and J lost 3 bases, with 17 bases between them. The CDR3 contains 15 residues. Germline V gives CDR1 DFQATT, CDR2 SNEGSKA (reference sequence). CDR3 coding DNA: TGCAGTGCTACCAGCCGGGCCCAAAGGACAGATACGCAGTATTTT. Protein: CSATSRAQRTDTQYF.

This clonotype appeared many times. CDR3: CASSPSFGGGSEAFF. CDR3 bases: TGCGCCAGCAGCCCCTCGTTCGGGGGGGGGTCTGAAGCTTTCTTT. V is TRBV5-1 and J is TRBJ1-1; maybe TRBD1 (5 bases). The CDR3 loop spans 15 amino acids. Germline V gene sequence: CDR1 SGHRS, CDR2 YFSETQ. Trimming took 4 bases from V and 6 from J, leaving 19 bases between them.

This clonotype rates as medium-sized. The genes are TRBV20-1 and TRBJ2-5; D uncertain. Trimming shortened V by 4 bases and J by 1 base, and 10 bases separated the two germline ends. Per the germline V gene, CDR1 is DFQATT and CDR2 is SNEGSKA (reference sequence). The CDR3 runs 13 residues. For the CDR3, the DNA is TGCAGTGCTACGAGGCCCCCCCAAGAGACCCAGTACTTC. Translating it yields CSATRPPQETQYF.

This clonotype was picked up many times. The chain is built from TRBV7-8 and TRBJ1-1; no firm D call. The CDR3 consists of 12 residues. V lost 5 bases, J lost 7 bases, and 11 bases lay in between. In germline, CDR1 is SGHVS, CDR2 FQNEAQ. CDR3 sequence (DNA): TGTGCCAGCAGCAGATCGGGGATTGAAGCTTTCTTT. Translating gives CASSRSGIEAFF.

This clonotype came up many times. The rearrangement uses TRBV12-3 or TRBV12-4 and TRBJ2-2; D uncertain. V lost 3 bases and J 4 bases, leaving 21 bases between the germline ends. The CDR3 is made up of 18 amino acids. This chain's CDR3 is CASSFPLAFLLGTGELFF. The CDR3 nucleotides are TGTGCCAGCAGTTTCCCCCTGGCCTTTCTTCTGGGCACCGGGGAGCTGTTTTTT.